This T cell receptor (beta chain) comes out of a study of T-cell reconstitution after alpha-beta-depleted transplantation in children. Overall study results and limits: There were reportedly several hundred expanded graft clones from which alpha-beta T cells came about two months after transplant. Among T cells one year after transplant, newly produced cells accounted for most counts and diversity. From surviving recipient T cells and thymic progenitors came the high day-60 TCRbeta diversity observed in some patients.

This clonotype was counted at least ten times. Its target is not known. TCRbeta library construction was performed incorporating unique molecular identifiers. MiXCR, run by TCRdb on the PCR reads, gives a single entry per CDR3 protein. Of more than 200,000 distinct CDR3 sequences in the sample, more than 20% were seen once. Trimming took 1 base from V and 6 from J, leaving 13 bases between them. The CDR3 loop spans 15 amino acids. This material consisted of PBMCs, taken before TCRalphabeta/CD19-depleted stem cell transplant. The chain carries TRBV12-3 or TRBV12-4 and TRBJ2-1; D possibly matches TRBD1 or TRBD2 (5 bases each). This clonotype was obtained from a girl aged 2-10 years with Fanconi anemia, due to receive a stem cell transplant. The chain's CDR3 is CASSLEGREVNEQFF. CDR3 DNA sequence: TGTGCCAGCAGTTTAGAGGGACGAGAGGTCAATGAGCAGTTCTTC.